A selection of T cell receptor beta chains follows, all from one sample in a study of cytomegalovirus exposure and HLA in healthy donors. TCRdb's copy holds only in-frame clones and misses some; the assay was immunoSEQ multiplex PCR. The sample yields about 130,000 clones, just under 85% seen once. The sequenced material came from PBMCs. These receptors came from a boy aged 2-15 years in good health and CMV-seronegative. Each CDR3 is given with its conserved first and last residue.

j_gene,v_gene,CDR3aa
TRBJ2-7,TRBV19,CASSGTRLSYEQYF
TRBJ1-3,TRBV9,CASSEGQGFANSGNTIYF
TRBJ1-3,TRBV7-2,CATSGDTIYF
TRBJ2-3,TRBV4-3,CASSPGVPTDTQYF
TRBJ1-1,TRBV5-6,CASSFRGGSTEAFF
TRBJ2-7,TRBV5-1,CASSPVLGLAVHEQYF
TRBJ2-5,TRBV4-1,CASSQDRSQETQYF
TRBJ2-1,TRBV27,CASSLTLGTGFYNEQFF
TRBJ1-1,TRBV27,CASSLAGQRAEAFF
TRBJ2-1,TRBV5-4,CASSLDRSTYNEQFF
TRBJ1-1,TRBV29-1,CSTGHPLGEAFF
TRBJ1-1,TRBV5-6,CASSVTGSTEAFF
TRBJ1-2,TRBV5-6,CASSLKTPKFHGYTF
TRBJ1-2,TRBV5-1,CASSLDQGYYGYTF
TRBJ1-2,TRBV6-5,CASSKPTGEAGYTF
TRBJ1-1,TRBV5-1,CASSSGIQTFF
TRBJ1-5,TRBV10-3,CAISERGQPVQPQHF
TRBJ1-6,TRBV7-9,CASSPGVDGVNSPLHF
TRBJ2-5,TRBV7-2,CASSSGWGGLETQYF
TRBJ2-2,TRBV6-1,CASSERGGESGELFF
TRBJ2-2,TRBV9,CASSVGSLAGTGELFF
TRBJ2-3,TRBV4-3,CASSQDLHTQYF
TRBJ2-1,TRBV29-1,CSVVGTSFNEQFF
TRBJ2-3,TRBV19,CASSSLAGSSTDTQYF
TRBJ1-2,TRBV14,CASSQTWGGYGYTF
TRBJ1-2,TRBV18,CASSNTGATAYGYTF
TRBJ2-3,TRBV9,CASSRGGAGLSTDTQYF
TRBJ2-1,TRBV19,CASSREAGRYNEQFF
TRBJ1-1,TRBV10-3,CAISEPGMNTEAFF
TRBJ2-3,TRBV30,CAWSVHGGRADTQYF
TRBJ2-1,TRBV2,CASHRSLIKRGGEDNEQFF
TRBJ1-5,TRBV4-3,CASSQQAGGGGQPQHF
TRBJ1-1,TRBV7-8,CASSLTDRATEAFF
TRBJ2-3,TRBV27,CASSYGGRSETQYF
TRBJ1-3,TRBV7-2,CASSLAGGGSGNTIYF
TRBJ2-7,TRBV6-4,CASSEAGGNHEQYF
TRBJ1-2,TRBV6-6,CASSSGLLYGYTF
TRBJ2-3,TRBV19,CASSVTSGATDTQYF
TRBJ2-2,TRBV14,CASSLLGVNTGELFF